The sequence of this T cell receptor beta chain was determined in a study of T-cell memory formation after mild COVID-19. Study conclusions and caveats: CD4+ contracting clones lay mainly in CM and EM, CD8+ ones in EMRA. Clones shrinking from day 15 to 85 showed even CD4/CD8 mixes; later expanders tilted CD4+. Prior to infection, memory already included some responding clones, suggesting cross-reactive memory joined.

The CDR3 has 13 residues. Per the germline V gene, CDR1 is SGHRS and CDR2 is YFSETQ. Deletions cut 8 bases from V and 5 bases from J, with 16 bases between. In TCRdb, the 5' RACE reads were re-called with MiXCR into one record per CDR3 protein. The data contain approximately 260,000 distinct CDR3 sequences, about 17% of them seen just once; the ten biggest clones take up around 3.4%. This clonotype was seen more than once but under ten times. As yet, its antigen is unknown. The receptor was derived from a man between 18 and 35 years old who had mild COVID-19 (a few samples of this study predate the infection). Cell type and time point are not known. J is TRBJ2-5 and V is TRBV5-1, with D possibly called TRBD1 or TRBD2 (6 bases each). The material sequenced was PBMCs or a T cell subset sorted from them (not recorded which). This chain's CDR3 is CASSEGGYETQYF. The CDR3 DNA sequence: TGCGCCAGTTCTGAGGGGGGCTATGAGACCCAGTACTTC.